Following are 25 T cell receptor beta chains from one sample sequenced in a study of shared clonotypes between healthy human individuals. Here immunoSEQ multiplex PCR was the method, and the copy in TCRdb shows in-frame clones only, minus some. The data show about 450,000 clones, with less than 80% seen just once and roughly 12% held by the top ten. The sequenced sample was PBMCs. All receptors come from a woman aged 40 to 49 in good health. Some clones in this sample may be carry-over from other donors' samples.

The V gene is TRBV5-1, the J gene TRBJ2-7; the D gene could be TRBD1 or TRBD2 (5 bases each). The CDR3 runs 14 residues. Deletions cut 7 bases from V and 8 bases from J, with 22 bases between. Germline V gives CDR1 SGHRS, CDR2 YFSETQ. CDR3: CASGPWETESKQYF. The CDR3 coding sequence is TGCGCCAGCGGGCCGTGGGAGACAGAAAGTAAGCAGTACTTC.

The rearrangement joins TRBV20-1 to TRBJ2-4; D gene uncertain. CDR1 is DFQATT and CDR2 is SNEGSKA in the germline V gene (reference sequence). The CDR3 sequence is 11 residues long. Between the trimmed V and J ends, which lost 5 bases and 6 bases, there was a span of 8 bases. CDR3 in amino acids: CSAPRGNIQYF. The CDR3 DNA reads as TGCAGTGCTCCGCGAGGAAACATTCAGTACTTC.

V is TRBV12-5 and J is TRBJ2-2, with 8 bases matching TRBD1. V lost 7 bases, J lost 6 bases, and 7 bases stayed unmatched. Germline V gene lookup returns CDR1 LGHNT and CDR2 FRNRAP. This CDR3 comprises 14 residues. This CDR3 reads CASAPTGESGELFF. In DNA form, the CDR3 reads TGTGCTAGTGCCCCGACAGGGGAGTCCGGGGAGCTGTTTTTT. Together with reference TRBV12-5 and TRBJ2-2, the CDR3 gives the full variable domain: DARVTQTPRHKVTEMGQEVTMRCQPILGHNTVFWYRQTMMQGLELLAYFRNRAPLDDSGMPKDRFSAEMPDATLATLKIQPSEPRDSAVYFCASAPTGESGELFFGEGSRLTVL.

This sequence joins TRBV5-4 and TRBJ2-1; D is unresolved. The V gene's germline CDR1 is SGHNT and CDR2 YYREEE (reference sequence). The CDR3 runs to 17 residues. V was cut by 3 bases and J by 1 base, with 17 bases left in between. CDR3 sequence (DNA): TGTGCCAGCAGCTCCGCCCGGGCATCGTTTTCCTACAATGAGCAGTTCTTC. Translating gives CASSSARASFSYNEQFF.

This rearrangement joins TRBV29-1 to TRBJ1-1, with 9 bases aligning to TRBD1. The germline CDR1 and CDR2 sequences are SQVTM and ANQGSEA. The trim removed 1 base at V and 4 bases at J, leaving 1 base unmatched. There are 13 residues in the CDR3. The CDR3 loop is CSVEATGGTEAFF. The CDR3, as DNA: TGCAGCGTTGAAGCGACAGGGGGCACTGAAGCTTTCTTT.

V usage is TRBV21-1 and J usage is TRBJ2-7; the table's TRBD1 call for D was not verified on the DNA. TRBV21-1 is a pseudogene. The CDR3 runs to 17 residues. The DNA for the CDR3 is TGTGCCAGCAGCAAAGTTCAAAAAAAGACAGAAACCTACGAGCAGTACTTC. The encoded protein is CASSKVQKKTETYEQYF.

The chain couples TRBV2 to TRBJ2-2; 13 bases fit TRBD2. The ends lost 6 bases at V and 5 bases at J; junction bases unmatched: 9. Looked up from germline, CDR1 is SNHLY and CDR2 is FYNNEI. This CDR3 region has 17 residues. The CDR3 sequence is CASSFKRLAGGTGELFF. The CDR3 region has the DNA TGTGCCAGCAGCTTCAAGAGACTAGCGGGAGGAACCGGGGAGCTGTTTTTT.

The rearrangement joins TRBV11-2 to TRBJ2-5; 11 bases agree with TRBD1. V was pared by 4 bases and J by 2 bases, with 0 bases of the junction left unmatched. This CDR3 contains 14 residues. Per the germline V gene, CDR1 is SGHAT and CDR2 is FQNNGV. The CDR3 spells CASSWDRGQETQYF. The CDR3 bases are TGTGCCAGCAGCTGGGACAGGGGGCAAGAGACCCAGTACTTC.

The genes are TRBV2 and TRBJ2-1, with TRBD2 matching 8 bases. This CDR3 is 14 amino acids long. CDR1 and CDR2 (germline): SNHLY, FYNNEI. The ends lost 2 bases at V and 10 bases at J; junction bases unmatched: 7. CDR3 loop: CASSEIVVAGEQFF. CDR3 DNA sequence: TGTGCCAGCAGTGAAATCGTGGTAGCGGGAGAGCAGTTCTTC.

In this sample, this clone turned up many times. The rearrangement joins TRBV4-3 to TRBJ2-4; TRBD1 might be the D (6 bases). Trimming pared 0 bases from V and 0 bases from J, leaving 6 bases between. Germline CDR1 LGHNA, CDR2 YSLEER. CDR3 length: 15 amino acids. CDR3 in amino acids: CASSQEGAAKNIQYF. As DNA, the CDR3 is TGCGCCAGCAGCCAAGAGGGGGCAGCCAAAAACATTCAGTACTTC.

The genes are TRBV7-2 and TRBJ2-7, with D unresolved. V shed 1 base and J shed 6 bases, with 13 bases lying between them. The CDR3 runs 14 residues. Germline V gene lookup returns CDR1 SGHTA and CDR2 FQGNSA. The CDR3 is CASSLDRGPGEQYF. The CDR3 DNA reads TGTGCCAGCAGCTTAGATCGTGGGCCTGGCGAGCAGTACTTC.

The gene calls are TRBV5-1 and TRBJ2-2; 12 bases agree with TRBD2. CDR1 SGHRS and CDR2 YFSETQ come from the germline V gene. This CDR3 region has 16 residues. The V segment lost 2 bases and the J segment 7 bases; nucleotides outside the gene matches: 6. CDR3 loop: CASSFELAGGRGELFF. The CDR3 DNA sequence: TGCGCCAGCAGCTTCGAACTAGCGGGAGGCCGCGGGGAGCTGTTTTTT.

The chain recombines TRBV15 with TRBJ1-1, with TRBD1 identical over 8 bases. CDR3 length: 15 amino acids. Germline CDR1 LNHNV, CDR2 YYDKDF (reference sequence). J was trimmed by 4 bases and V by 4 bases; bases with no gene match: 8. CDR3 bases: TGTGCCACCAGCACCGGTCCTGGACAGGGCACTGAAGCTTTCTTT. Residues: CATSTGPGQGTEAFF.

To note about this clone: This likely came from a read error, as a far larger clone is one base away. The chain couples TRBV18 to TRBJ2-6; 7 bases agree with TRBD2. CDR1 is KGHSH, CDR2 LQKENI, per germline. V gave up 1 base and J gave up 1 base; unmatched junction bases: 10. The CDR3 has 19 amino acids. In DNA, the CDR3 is TGTGCCAGCTCACCACTCGCACTAGTGGGAGGGTCTGGGGCCAACGTCCTGACTTTC. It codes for CASSPLALVGGSGANVLTF.

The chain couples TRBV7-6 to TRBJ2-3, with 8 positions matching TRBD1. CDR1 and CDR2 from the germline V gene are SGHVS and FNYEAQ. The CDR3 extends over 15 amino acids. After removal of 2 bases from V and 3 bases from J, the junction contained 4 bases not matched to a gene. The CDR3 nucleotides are TGTGCCAGCAGCTTATTGACAGGGGAGACAGATACGCAGTATTTT. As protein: CASSLLTGETDTQYF.

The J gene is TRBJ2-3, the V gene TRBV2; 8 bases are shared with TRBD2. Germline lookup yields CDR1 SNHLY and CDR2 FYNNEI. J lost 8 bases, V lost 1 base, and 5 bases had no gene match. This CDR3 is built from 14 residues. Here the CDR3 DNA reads TGTGCCAGCAGTGAAGAGTCGGGGGGGGTTACGCAGTATTTT. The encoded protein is CASSEESGGVTQYF.

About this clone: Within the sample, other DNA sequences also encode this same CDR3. The CDR3 DNA reads as TGTGCCAGTCGAGCGGGGGGCACAGATACGCAGTATTTT. This sequence encodes CASRAGGTDTQYF. V is TRBV28 and J is TRBJ2-3; TRBD2 agrees at 8 bases. There are 13 residues in the CDR3. With 9 bases clipped from V and 1 base from J, the junction kept 3 bases outside the gene matches. CDR1 and CDR2 from the germline V gene are MDHEN and SYDVKM.

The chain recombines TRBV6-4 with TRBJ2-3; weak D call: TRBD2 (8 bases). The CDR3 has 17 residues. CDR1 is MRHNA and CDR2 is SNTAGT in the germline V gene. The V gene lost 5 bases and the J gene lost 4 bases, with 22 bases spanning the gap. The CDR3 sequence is CASSPTGLRLAPDTQYF. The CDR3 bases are TGTGCCAGCAGTCCGACAGGGTTGAGACTAGCGCCAGATACGCAGTATTTT.

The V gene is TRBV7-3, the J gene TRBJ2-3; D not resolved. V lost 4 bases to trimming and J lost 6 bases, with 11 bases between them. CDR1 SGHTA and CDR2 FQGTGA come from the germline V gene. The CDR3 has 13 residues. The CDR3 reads CASSSPPSDTQYF. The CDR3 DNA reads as TGTGCCAGCAGCTCCCCTCCCTCCGATACGCAGTATTTT.

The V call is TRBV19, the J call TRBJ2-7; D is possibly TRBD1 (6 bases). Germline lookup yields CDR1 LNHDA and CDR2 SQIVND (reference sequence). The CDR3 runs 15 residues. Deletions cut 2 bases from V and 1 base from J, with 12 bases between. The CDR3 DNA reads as TGTGCCAGTAGTATACAACAGGGTAGGTCCTACGAGCAGTACTTC. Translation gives CASSIQQGRSYEQYF.

The CDR3 nucleotides are TGTGCCAGCAGCGTAGGAACACCGAACACCGGGGAGCTGTTTTTT. Translating gives CASSVGTPNTGELFF. The V call is TRBV9, the J call TRBJ2-2; D unclear. Germline V gene data show CDR1 as SGDLS and CDR2 as YYNGEE. The CDR3 contains 15 residues. Trimming shortened V by 0 bases and J by 0 bases, and 6 bases separated the two germline ends.

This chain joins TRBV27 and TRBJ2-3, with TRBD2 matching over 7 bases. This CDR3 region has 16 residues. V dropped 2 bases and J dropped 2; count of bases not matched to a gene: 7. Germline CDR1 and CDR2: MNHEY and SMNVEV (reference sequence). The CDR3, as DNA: TGTGCCAGCAGTTTAGTTCCAGCGGGGTTCACAGATACGCAGTATTTT. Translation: CASSLVPAGFTDTQYF.

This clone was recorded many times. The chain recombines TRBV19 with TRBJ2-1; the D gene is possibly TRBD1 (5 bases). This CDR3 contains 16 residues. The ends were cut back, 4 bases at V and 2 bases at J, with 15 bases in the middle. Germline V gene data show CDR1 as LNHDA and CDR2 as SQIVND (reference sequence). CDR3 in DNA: TGTGCCAGTAGTAGGGGCGTGGAACGACCCTACAATGAGCAGTTCTTC. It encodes CASSRGVERPYNEQFF.

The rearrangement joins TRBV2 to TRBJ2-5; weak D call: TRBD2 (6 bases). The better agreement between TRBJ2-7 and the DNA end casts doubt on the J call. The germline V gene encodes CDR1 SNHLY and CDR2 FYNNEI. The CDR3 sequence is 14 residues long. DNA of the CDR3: TGTGCCAGCACCTGGGAAGGGACTGAATACGAGCAGTACTTC. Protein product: CASTWEGTEYEQYF.

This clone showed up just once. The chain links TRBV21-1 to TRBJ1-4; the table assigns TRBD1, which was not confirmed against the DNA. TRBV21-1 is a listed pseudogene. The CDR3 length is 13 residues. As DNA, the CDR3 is TGTGCCAGCAGCGGACGACAGAAGGAAAAACTGTTTTTT. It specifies CASSGRQKEKLFF.